This TCR beta chain emerged from a study of blood T cell repertoires in COVID-19. Background on the study: The study drew acute and convalescent COVID-19 samples from the United States, Italy and Spain. Sources were T cells, B-cell-depleted T cells, or PBMCs; the material itself was cDNA or gDNA.

Original analysis: Nucleated cell number was recorded as an estimate derived from reference gene primer amplification. The assay was immunoSEQ multiplex PCR, and TCRdb's table has in-frame clones only and misses some. That table gives V, J and clone size, and the DNA gave D and trimming. Seen here are 35,000 to 55,000 clones, roughly nine tenths observed once, and the top ten hold around 16%. Source material: peripheral blood. The receptor was derived from a man between 70 and 80 years old with active COVID-19.

CDR3 loop: CATHKGGGADEQFF. The CDR3 DNA is TGTGCCACCCATAAGGGCGGGGGGGCGGATGAGCAGTTCTTC. J is TRBJ2-1 and V is TRBV10-3; 9 positions match TRBD2. This CDR3 has 14 residues. The V gene end was trimmed by 10 bases and the J gene end by 8 bases; junction bases not matched to a gene: 12. CDR1 is ENHRY and CDR2 is SYGVKD in the germline V gene.